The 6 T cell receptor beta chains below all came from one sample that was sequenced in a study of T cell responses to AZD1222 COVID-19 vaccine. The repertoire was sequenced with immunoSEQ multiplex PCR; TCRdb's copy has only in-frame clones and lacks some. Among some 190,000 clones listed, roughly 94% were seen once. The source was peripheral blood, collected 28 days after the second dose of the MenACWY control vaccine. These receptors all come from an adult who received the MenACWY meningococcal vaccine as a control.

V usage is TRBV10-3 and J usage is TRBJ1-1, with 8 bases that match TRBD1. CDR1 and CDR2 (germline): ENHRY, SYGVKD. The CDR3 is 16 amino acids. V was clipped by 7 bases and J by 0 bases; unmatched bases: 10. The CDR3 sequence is CAITGQGANLNTEAFF. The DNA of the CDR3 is TGTGCCATCACGGGTCAGGGGGCAAATTTGAACACTGAAGCTTTCTTT.

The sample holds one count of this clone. CDR3 nucleotide sequence: TGTGCCAGCAGCCAAGAAACGGGAGGTTCCTACAATGAGCAGTTCTTC. Translation: CASSQETGGSYNEQFF. V usage is TRBV3-1 (or the pseudogene TRBV3-2) and J usage is TRBJ2-1, with 7 nucleotides matching TRBD2. The germline gives CDR1 LGHDT, CDR2 YNNKEL (reference sequence). The CDR3 is 16 residues long. Trimming removed 0 bases from V and 1 base from J; junction bases left unmatched: 3.

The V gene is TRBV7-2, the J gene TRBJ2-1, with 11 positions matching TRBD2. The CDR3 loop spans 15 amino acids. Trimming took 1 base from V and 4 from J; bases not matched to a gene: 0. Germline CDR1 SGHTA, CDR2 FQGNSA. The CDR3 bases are TGTGCCAGCAGCTTAGGACTAGCGGGGTACAATGAGCAGTTCTTC. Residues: CASSLGLAGYNEQFF.

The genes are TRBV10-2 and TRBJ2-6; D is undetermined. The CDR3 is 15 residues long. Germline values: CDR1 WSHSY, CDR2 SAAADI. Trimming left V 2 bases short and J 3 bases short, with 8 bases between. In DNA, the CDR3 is TGCGCCAGCAGTGAGACCAAATATGGGGCCAACGTCCTGACTTTC. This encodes CASSETKYGANVLTF.

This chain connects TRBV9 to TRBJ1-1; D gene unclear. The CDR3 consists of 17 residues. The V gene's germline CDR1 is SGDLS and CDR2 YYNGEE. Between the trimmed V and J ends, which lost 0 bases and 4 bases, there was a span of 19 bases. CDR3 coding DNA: TGTGCCAGCAGCGTAGGACCCGGCTCGGGGTCGAGCACTGAAGCTTTCTTT. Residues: CASSVGPGSGSSTEAFF.

The CDR3 nucleotides read TGCGCCAGCAGTCCTCAGGGGGCAAGCTCCTACAATGAGCAGTTCTTC. Its translation: CASSPQGASSYNEQFF. The V call is TRBV4-1, the J call TRBJ2-1; 8 positions match TRBD1. Germline loops: CDR1 MGHRA, CDR2 YSYEKL. With V trimmed by 6 bases and J by 0 bases, 7 bases remained unmatched. The CDR3 runs to 16 residues.